This T cell receptor (beta chain) was retrieved from a study of shared clonotypes between healthy human individuals. General study results and limits: Sharing of clonotypes among donors was expected to vary with sequencing depth. The sampled material consisted only of blood, and tissue repertoires are likely to differ. Memory subsets generally showed smaller estimated richness than naive subsets did.

Comments on this clone: Its antigen is undetermined.

The table came from immunoSEQ multiplex PCR; TCRdb's copy has only in-frame clones and leaves some out. The sample lists millions of clones; over 85% were seen once. Naive CD8 isolation took CD45RO-negative cells positively selected for CCR7 and excluded terminally differentiated effector memory CD45RA+ cells. This CDR3 is 14 amino acids long. CDR1 and CDR2 (germline): SGHRS, YFSETQ. V was pared by 4 bases and J by 5 bases, with 8 bases of the junction left unmatched. Sequencing was carried out using naive CD8+ T cells sorted from blood. This chain uses TRBV5-1 with TRBJ2-7; 8 bases fit TRBD1. The sequence came from a man between 18 and 35 years old in good health. The CDR3 nucleotides are TGCGCCAGCAGCCCAAGACAGGGGCGCCACGAGCAGTACTTC. It codes for CASSPRQGRHEQYF.